This TCR beta chain stems from a study of CD8 T cells in Susac syndrome. Points from the study as a whole: The authors acknowledged that their TCR sequencing and HLA analysis involved a relatively small number of individuals.

Germline V lookup: CDR1 MNHEY, CDR2 SMNVEV (reference sequence). With V trimmed by 8 bases and J by 4 bases, 11 bases remained unmatched. CDR3 length: 15 amino acids. The T cells that were sequenced for TCR beta were CD8+ and CD4+ cells from blood. The multiple sclerosis controls consisted of treatment-naive patients with relapsing-remitting disease, either stable or active. A quantity of about 0.5 to 1 ug RNA underwent reverse transcription using random hexamers. Multiplex immunoSEQ PCR targeted 54 Vbeta and 13 Jbeta TCR beta segments. TCRdb used MiXCR to reprocess the immunoSEQ multiplex PCR reads, holding one entry per CDR3 protein. Altogether around 270,000 distinct CDR3 sequences are present, 70% to 90% being singletons, with the ten largest covering approximately 0.2%. Details on this clonotype: The antigen remains undetermined.

This TCR derives from a human donor with multiple sclerosis. The chain joins TRBV27 to TRBJ2-1; 7 nucleotides line up with TRBD1. Sequenced sample: CD8+ T cells from PBMCs. The CDR3 loop is CASCEGALGYNEQFF. DNA of the CDR3: TGTGCCAGCTGTGAGGGGGCGTTGGGTTACAATGAGCAGTTCTTC.